In its sample, the clone carrying this T cell receptor beta chain was seen once. As yet, its antigen is unknown. This CDR3 is built from 16 residues. V was cut by 1 base and J by 2 bases, with 11 bases left in between. Germline V lookup: CDR1 MGHRA, CDR2 YSYEKL. Some clones are missing from TCRdb's copy, which holds only in-frame ones; the method was immunoSEQ multiplex PCR. Found here are a few hundred thousand clones, roughly 90% of them singletons; the top ten hold 0.37%. These data come from a study of cytomegalovirus exposure and HLA in healthy donors. Findings of the study overall: In vitro testing confirmed a few CMV-associated chains as specific for CMV antigens. Reported results showed that the classifier diagnosed cytomegalovirus status with high specificity and sensitivity.

The V call is TRBV4-1, the J call TRBJ2-2; tentative D call: TRBD2 (6 bases). Sequencing input: PBMCs. The source of this sequence is a young woman in good health and CMV-seronegative. Written as DNA, the CDR3 is TGCGCCAGCAGCCAAGCACCGGGACTCAACACCGGGGAGCTGTTTTTT. It encodes CASSQAPGLNTGELFF.